The 10 T cell receptor beta chains given below trace back to one sample, sequenced in a study of T cell repertoires in cytomegalovirus infection. For these receptors, no antigen is known. TCRdb processed the reads anew with MiXCR; each CDR3 protein has one entry. The table includes about 900,000 distinct CDR3 sequences, roughly a third detected once. The specimen comprised cultured CD8+ T cells from PBMCs, sampled from culture after CMV antigen stimulation. These receptors were collected from a human donor in good health (CMV status not recorded). Some clones in this sample may be carry-over from other donors' samples.

This clonotype was detected a few times. This chain uses TRBV20-1 with TRBJ1-1; 7 bases fit TRBD1. Germline V gene sequence: CDR1 DFQATT, CDR2 SNEGSKA (reference sequence). J gave up 0 bases and V 0 bases, and 4 bases lay outside the gene matches. The CDR3 is made up of 15 amino acids. Here the CDR3 DNA reads TGCAGTGCTAGAGACTGGGACAGCCTGAACACTGAAGCTTTCTTT. Protein product: CSARDWDSLNTEAFF.

This clonotype was observed many times. The chain links TRBV7-8 to TRBJ1-1; TRBD1 aligns across 7 bases. V lost 5 bases to trimming and J lost 5 bases; unmatched junction nucleotides: 11. The germline gives CDR1 SGHVS, CDR2 FQNEAQ. The CDR3 has 15 residues. The CDR3 nucleotides are TGTGCCAGCAGCCACCGGACAGGAGCGAGGACTGAAGCTTTCTTT. Translated, it gives CASSHRTGARTEAFF.

The chain has TRBV19 and TRBJ2-7; TRBD1 agrees at 10 bases. The CDR3 contains 11 residues. Germline values: CDR1 LNHDA, CDR2 SQIVND (reference sequence). Germline trimming cut 3 bases from V and 13 bases from J; bases unmatched to any gene: 3. The CDR3 reads CASSMGQGTYF. In DNA, the CDR3 is TGTGCCAGTAGTATGGGACAGGGGACCTACTTC.

The V call is TRBV28, the J call TRBJ2-2; D gene unclear. In germline, CDR1 is MDHEN, CDR2 SYDVKM. The CDR3 consists of 15 residues. With 6 bases removed from V and 6 bases from J, the gap between germline ends came to 17 bases. CDR3 DNA sequence: TGTGCCAGCAGCCCCGAAACCTGGCTGTCCGGGGAGCTGTTTTTT. Its translation: CASSPETWLSGELFF.

This clonotype occurred a few times. CDR3 DNA: TGTGCCATGTGGACAGGGGCGGGGGATGAGCAGTTCTTC. Translation: CAMWTGAGDEQFF. The chain recombines TRBV10-3 with TRBJ2-1; 9 nucleotides agree with TRBD1. The CDR3 has 13 residues. Germline CDR1 is ENHRY and CDR2 is SYGVKD. J lost 8 bases, V lost 9 bases, and 8 bases had no gene match.

Only a few counts were recorded for this clonotype. The CDR3 protein is CASSYTSGDYNEQFF. CDR3 bases: TGTGCCAGCAGCTACACTAGCGGGGACTACAATGAGCAGTTCTTC. V and J are TRBV7-9 and TRBJ2-1; 10 positions agree with TRBD2. The CDR3 length is 15 residues. Germline CDR1 is SEHNR and CDR2 is FQNEAQ (reference sequence). Germline trimming cut 4 bases from V and 3 bases from J; bases unmatched to any gene: 3.

This clonotype came up a few times. The V call is TRBV7-2, the J call TRBJ1-4; perhaps TRBD1 as D (5 bases). The CDR3 spans 15 residues. Trimming took off 5 bases at V and 5 bases at J, with 15 bases between the two ends. The germline V gene encodes CDR1 SGHTA and CDR2 FQGNSA. The CDR3 nucleotides are TGTGCCAGCAGCAGCACAGGTAGCCCAAATGAAAAACTGTTTTTT. As protein: CASSSTGSPNEKLFF.

This chain links TRBV27 with TRBJ2-1; no firm D call. V was pared by 4 bases and J by 6 bases, with 13 bases between. Germline CDR1 reads MNHEY; CDR2 reads SMNVEV (reference sequence). The CDR3 is made up of 14 amino acids. The CDR3 sequence is CASSSSTTVNEQFF. The CDR3 bases are TGTGCCAGCAGTTCTAGTACGACCGTCAATGAGCAGTTCTTC.

This clonotype has only a few counts. This rearrangement joins TRBV12-3 or TRBV12-4 to TRBJ1-1; D remains unclear. This CDR3 has 13 residues. With 6 bases removed from V and 2 bases from J, the gap between germline ends came to 10 bases. In nucleotides, the CDR3 is TGTGCCAGCAGCCGCCCTTTTAACACTGAAGCTTTCTTT. Protein product: CASSRPFNTEAFF.

This clonotype was observed a handful of times. The genes are TRBV6-5 and TRBJ2-3; 15 bases match TRBD2. The CDR3 has 17 amino acids. V shed 0 bases and J 6 bases; nucleotides not matched to a gene: 4. CDR1 and CDR2 (germline): MNHEY, SVGAGI. The CDR3 region is CASSYSGTSGGRDTQYF. The CDR3 DNA reads as TGTGCCAGCAGTTACTCCGGGACTAGCGGGGGGCGGGATACGCAGTATTTT.